These T cell receptor beta chains were read from a single sample in a study of T cell changes during pregnancy in multiple sclerosis. The protocol was immunoSEQ multiplex PCR, while the TCRdb copy is restricted to in-frame clones and leaves out a portion. The sample lists roughly 46,000 clones; 90% to 95% were seen once. The specimen comprised CD8+ T cells from peripheral blood mononuclear cells, sampled after pregnancy. These TCRs come from a female donor with multiple sclerosis, enrolled in a pregnancy study. Both conserved end residues are part of each CDR3. Fields, in order: D gene, J gene, V gene, clone size, CDR3 DNA, CDR3 protein. A D gene is named only where the DNA matches it firmly. Size values are once, few and many counts, or a class for expanded clones, and some rows have none.

D gene: TRBD2
J gene: TRBJ2-3
V gene: TRBV6-5
clone size: -
CDR3 DNA: TGTGCCAGCAGTTACTCGTGGAGTAGCGGGACTAATACGCAGTATTTT
CDR3 protein: CASSYSWSSGTNTQYF

D gene: TRBD1
J gene: TRBJ1-2
V gene: TRBV13
clone size: -
CDR3 DNA: TGTGCCAGCAGCTTAACCGTGACAGGGTCGGACTATGGCTACACCTTC
CDR3 protein: CASSLTVTGSDYGYTF

D gene: TRBD1
J gene: TRBJ1-1
V gene: TRBV7-2
clone size: once
CDR3 DNA: TGTGCCAGCAGCCCAACCCCCGGGACAGGGGTAGCTTTCTTT
CDR3 protein: CASSPTPGTGVAFF

D gene: -
J gene: TRBJ2-7
V gene: TRBV29-1
clone size: -
CDR3 DNA: TGCAGCGTCCTTCGAGGGCCTAACTACGAGCAGTACTTC
CDR3 protein: CSVLRGPNYEQYF

D gene: -
J gene: TRBJ1-1
V gene: TRBV7-2
clone size: -
CDR3 DNA: TGTGCCAGCAGCTTAAGTCTGGGGGCCACTGAAGCTTTCTTT
CDR3 protein: CASSLSLGATEAFF

D gene: TRBD1
J gene: TRBJ1-2
V gene: TRBV6-1
clone size: -
CDR3 DNA: TGTGCCAGCAAGGGACAGGGGCAAGACTATGGCTACACCTTC
CDR3 protein: CASKGQGQDYGYTF

D gene: -
J gene: TRBJ1-5
V gene: TRBV7-9
clone size: -
CDR3 DNA: TGTGCCAGCAGCGGGGACCGGGAGGGCAATCAGCCCCAGCATTTT
CDR3 protein: CASSGDREGNQPQHF

D gene: TRBD2
J gene: TRBJ2-5
V gene: TRBV7-9
clone size: -
CDR3 DNA: TGTGCCAGCAGGGCGGGAGGGACCGAAGAGACCCAGTACTTC
CDR3 protein: CASRAGGTEETQYF

D gene: -
J gene: TRBJ1-2
V gene: TRBV4-3
clone size: -
CDR3 DNA: TGCGCCAGCAGCCAAGAGCGGGAGGGGCGCTTTGGCTACACCTTC
CDR3 protein: CASSQEREGRFGYTF

D gene: -
J gene: TRBJ1-1
V gene: TRBV4-3
clone size: -
CDR3 DNA: TGCGCCAGCAGCCAAGAACGGGGTAACACTGAAGCTTTCTTT
CDR3 protein: CASSQERGNTEAFF

D gene: TRBD1
J gene: TRBJ2-1
V gene: TRBV7-3
clone size: once
CDR3 DNA: TGTGCCAGCAGCTTAAGGGAAGGGACAGCCTACAATGAGCAGTTCTTC
CDR3 protein: CASSLREGTAYNEQFF

D gene: TRBD1
J gene: TRBJ2-2
V gene: TRBV9
clone size: once
CDR3 DNA: TGTGCCAGCAGCGTAGGGAGGACAGGGCGGGACGGGGAGCTGTTTTTT
CDR3 protein: CASSVGRTGRDGELFF

D gene: -
J gene: TRBJ2-1
V gene: TRBV2
clone size: -
CDR3 DNA: TGTGCCAGCAGTGTGCGGGACTGGAGGAATGAGCAGTTCTTC
CDR3 protein: CASSVRDWRNEQFF

D gene: -
J gene: TRBJ1-5
V gene: TRBV6-1
clone size: -
CDR3 DNA: TGTGCCAGCAGTGAAAGTCCCGGGGGGAATCAGCCCCAGCATTTT
CDR3 protein: CASSESPGGNQPQHF

D gene: -
J gene: TRBJ1-1
V gene: TRBV5-1
clone size: -
CDR3 DNA: TGCGCCAGCAGCCCCGGTCGTTTTGAAGCTTTCTTT
CDR3 protein: CASSPGRFEAFF

D gene: -
J gene: TRBJ2-6
V gene: TRBV19
clone size: -
CDR3 DNA: TGTGCCAGTAGTATCGAGCTCTCTGGGGCCAACGTCCTGACTTTC
CDR3 protein: CASSIELSGANVLTF

D gene: TRBD1
J gene: TRBJ2-1
V gene: TRBV7-2
clone size: -
CDR3 DNA: TGTGCCAGCAGCTTATTGGGGACAGGGGGTTATGAGCAGTTCTTC
CDR3 protein: CASSLLGTGGYEQFF

D gene: TRBD2
J gene: TRBJ2-7
V gene: TRBV5-1
clone size: -
CDR3 DNA: TGCGCCAGCAGCTTGGTAGCGGGAGGGTACTACGAGCAGTACTTC
CDR3 protein: CASSLVAGGYYEQYF

D gene: TRBD1
J gene: TRBJ1-2
V gene: TRBV7-9
clone size: -
CDR3 DNA: TGTGCCAGCAGCTTAGAGGAGACAGGGGTCTATGGCTACACCTTC
CDR3 protein: CASSLEETGVYGYTF

D gene: TRBD2
J gene: TRBJ2-2
V gene: TRBV7-3
clone size: -
CDR3 DNA: TGTGCCAGCAGCTTAGGACCGGGACTAGCGGCCGGGGAGCTGTTTTTT
CDR3 protein: CASSLGPGLAAGELFF

D gene: TRBD2
J gene: TRBJ2-1
V gene: TRBV7-9
clone size: -
CDR3 DNA: TGTGCCAGCAGCCTTCGGGGGGATGAGCAGTTCTTC
CDR3 protein: CASSLRGDEQFF

D gene: TRBD1
J gene: TRBJ1-5
V gene: TRBV5-8
clone size: -
CDR3 DNA: TGTGCCAGCAGCTTGGACAGGGGGGAAAATCAGCCCCAGCATTTT
CDR3 protein: CASSLDRGENQPQHF

D gene: TRBD2
J gene: TRBJ2-1
V gene: TRBV27
clone size: -
CDR3 DNA: TGTGCCAGCAGCCCCGGGACTAGCGGACACAATGAGCAGTTCTTC
CDR3 protein: CASSPGTSGHNEQFF

D gene: TRBD2
J gene: TRBJ2-2
V gene: TRBV4-1
clone size: -
CDR3 DNA: TGCGCCAGCAGCTACTCTACTAGCGGGAGGGCCCCCACCGGGGAGCTGTTTTTT
CDR3 protein: CASSYSTSGRAPTGELFF

D gene: TRBD1
J gene: TRBJ2-5
V gene: TRBV28
clone size: -
CDR3 DNA: TGTGCCAGCATCCCTGGACAGGGGGCAAAGGAGACCCAGTACTTC
CDR3 protein: CASIPGQGAKETQYF

D gene: -
J gene: TRBJ1-3
V gene: TRBV9
clone size: -
CDR3 DNA: TGTGCCAGCAGCGCCTCGAGCACCATATATTTT
CDR3 protein: CASSASSTIYF

D gene: TRBD2
J gene: TRBJ2-1
V gene: TRBV11-3
clone size: -
CDR3 DNA: TGTGCCAGCAGCGCCCGAGCGGGAGAGGTTTGGAATGAGCAGTTCTTC
CDR3 protein: CASSARAGEVWNEQFF

D gene: -
J gene: TRBJ1-5
V gene: TRBV5-5
clone size: -
CDR3 DNA: TGTGCCAGCAGCTTGGTGGCCGGGGTCCAGCCCCAGCATTTT
CDR3 protein: CASSLVAGVQPQHF

D gene: TRBD2
J gene: TRBJ2-7
V gene: TRBV19
clone size: -
CDR3 DNA: TGTGCCAGTAGTATAGCCGGGACTAGCGGCTCCGAGCAGTACTTC
CDR3 protein: CASSIAGTSGSEQYF